A single sample is the source of the 19 T cell receptor beta chains below, sequenced in a study of T-cell memory formation after mild COVID-19. One entry per CDR3 protein results from TCRdb running MiXCR on the 5' RACE reads. The sample lists 450,000 or so distinct CDR3 sequences; about 23% were seen once. The sequenced sample was PBMCs or a T cell subset sorted from them (not recorded which). These receptor sequences come from an adult woman who had mild COVID-19 (a few samples of this study predate the infection). Cell type and time point are not known.

The rearrangement links TRBV20-1 to TRBJ2-5, with a possible D match to TRBD1 (6 bases). V was clipped by 4 bases and J by 0 bases, with 15 bases between them. The CDR3 contains 15 residues. CDR1 and CDR2 (germline): DFQATT, SNEGSKA (reference sequence). CDR3 nucleotide sequence: TGCAGTGCTAAATTGGACAGTTCGTACCAAGAGACCCAGTACTTC. Its protein is CSAKLDSSYQETQYF.

This clonotype was found a few times. The chain couples TRBV18 to TRBJ1-1, with a possible D match to TRBD1 (6 bases). V lost 1 base to trimming and J lost 8 bases, with 8 bases between them. The CDR3 spans 12 residues. Germline-derived CDR1 and CDR2 are KGHSH and LQKENI. The CDR3 sequence: CASSPQGGEAFF. DNA of the CDR3: TGTGCCAGCTCACCACAGGGGGGAGAAGCTTTCTTT.

The chain carries TRBV7-6 and TRBJ2-1; D not resolved. Germline V gene lookup returns CDR1 SGHVS and CDR2 FNYEAQ. The CDR3 extends over 14 amino acids. Trimming pared 10 bases from V and 5 bases from J, leaving 18 bases between. CDR3 sequence: CATAFPPTDNEQFF. CDR3 bases: TGTGCCACCGCCTTCCCCCCGACGGACAATGAGCAGTTCTTC.

The rearrangement links TRBV10-3 to TRBJ2-1; 10 nucleotides line up with TRBD2. CDR3 length: 19 amino acids. CDR1 is ENHRY and CDR2 is SYGVKD in the germline V gene. V gave up 4 bases and J gave up 1 base; unmatched junction bases: 13. CDR3 protein: CAISGSEVSGRPSYNEQFF. The CDR3 bases are TGTGCCATCAGTGGGTCCGAGGTTAGCGGGAGGCCTTCCTACAATGAGCAGTTCTTC.

This clonotype has just a few counts. The CDR3, as DNA: TGCGCCTCCCAGAAGAGGGGGCGTCTCGGTGAAGCTTTCTTT. Its translation is CASQKRGRLGEAFF. The rearrangement links TRBV4-3 to TRBJ1-1; the match to TRBD1 covers 7 bases. The CDR3 totals 14 residues. The junction had 16 bases not matched to a gene; V was cut back by 11 bases and J by 7 bases. Germline V gene data show CDR1 as LGHNA and CDR2 as YSLEER.

The V call is TRBV24-1, the J call TRBJ2-7, with 7 bases identical to TRBD1. The CDR3 contains 16 residues. Germline CDR1 reads KGHDR; CDR2 reads SFDVKD. J lost 5 bases, V lost 2 bases, and 11 bases had no gene match. Here the CDR3 DNA reads TGTGCCACCAGTGATTCACGCATGACAGGGATCAACGAGCAGTACTTC. It specifies CATSDSRMTGINEQYF.

This clonotype was observed once. The chain combines TRBV19 with TRBJ2-7; D unclear. Germline lookup yields CDR1 LNHDA and CDR2 SQIVND (reference sequence). The germline V and J ends were trimmed by 3 bases and 0 bases, with 9 bases remaining between them. This CDR3 has 14 amino acids. The CDR3 bases are TGTGCCAGTAGTATCGCGGTTAGCTCCTACGAGCAGTACTTC. It specifies CASSIAVSSYEQYF.

This clonotype was observed many times. The chain is built from TRBV6-5 and TRBJ2-7; possible D gene TRBD1, 6 bases. The CDR3 sequence is 13 residues long. Trimming took 8 bases from V and 0 from J, leaving 11 bases between them. Germline CDR1 is MNHEY and CDR2 is SVGAGI. Written as DNA, the CDR3 is TGTGCCAGCGGACAGATTAGCTCCTACGAGCAGTACTTC. Its protein is CASGQISSYEQYF.

The CDR3 DNA reads TGTGCCACCAGTGATTGGGGAGCGGGGGGGCCGGGTGAGCAGTTCTTC. Translated: CATSDWGAGGPGEQFF. The chain carries TRBV24-1 and TRBJ2-1; 10 bases fit TRBD2. This CDR3 is 16 amino acids long. Unmatched junction bases numbered 9, after V lost 2 bases and J lost 9 bases. CDR1 is KGHDR and CDR2 is SFDVKD in the germline V gene.

V and J are TRBV9 and TRBJ2-5; no firm D call. This CDR3 has 14 amino acids. Germline CDR1 and CDR2: SGDLS and YYNGEE. Trimming removed 3 bases at V and 2 bases at J, with 11 bases between. CDR3 bases: TGTGCCAGCAGCGAGTCCTGGACGCAAGAGACCCAGTACTTC. It is translated as CASSESWTQETQYF.

The chain has TRBV7-9 and TRBJ2-5, with 12 bases matching TRBD2. Trimming removed 4 bases from V and 1 base from J; junction bases left unmatched: 4. The CDR3 loop spans 16 amino acids. Per the germline V gene, CDR1 is SEHNR and CDR2 is FQNEAQ (reference sequence). CDR3 residues: CASSSSGRAPQETQYF. CDR3 nucleotide sequence: TGTGCCAGCAGCTCTAGCGGGAGGGCCCCCCAAGAGACCCAGTACTTC.

The chain employs TRBV5-8 and TRBJ1-2; D may be TRBD1 (6 bases). V was pared by 4 bases and J by 4 bases, with 14 bases between. CDR3 length: 14 residues. Germline values: CDR1 SGHTS, CDR2 YDEGEE. The CDR3 DNA sequence: TGTGCCAGCAGCCATGGGACATCGACCTATGGCTACACCTTC. The encoded protein is CASSHGTSTYGYTF.

This chain connects TRBV3-1 to TRBJ2-7, with 9 bases that match TRBD1. The length of the CDR3 is 14 residues. The germline gives CDR1 LGHDT, CDR2 YNNKEL (reference sequence). Unmatched junction bases numbered 3, after V lost 0 bases and J lost 6 bases. The CDR3 DNA follows: TGTGCCAGCAGCCAAGATAACAGGGGGCGCGAGCAGTACTTC. Protein product: CASSQDNRGREQYF.

This clonotype was detected only a few times. V and J are TRBV5-5 and TRBJ2-3, with 11 nucleotides matching TRBD2. There are 17 residues in the CDR3. The V and J ends lost 5 bases and 2 bases, in that order; junction bases with no gene match: 10. Germline CDR1 SGHKS, CDR2 YYEKEE (reference sequence). In nucleotides, the CDR3 is TGTGCCAGCAGAATTGGGTCTAGCGGGGGGTTCACAGATACGCAGTATTTT. Its translation: CASRIGSSGGFTDTQYF. Based on the CDR3 plus reference TRBV5-5 and TRBJ2-3, the full variable domain is DAGVTQSPTHLIKTRGQQVTLRCSPISGHKSVSWYQQVLGQGPQFIFQYYEKEERGRGNFPDRFSARQFPNYSSELNVNALLLGDSALYLCASRIGSSGGFTDTQYFGPGTRLTVL.

In this sample, this clonotype turned up a few times. The CDR3 nucleotides are TGCGCCAGCAGCAGCCAGCTCACAGGGGCGCGACAATACGAGCAGTACTTC. It translates to CASSSQLTGARQYEQYF. The chain employs TRBV5-1 and TRBJ2-7; the match to TRBD1 covers 7 bases. Trimming cost V 4 bases and J 4 bases; bases outside gene matches: 17. Per germline, CDR1 SGHRS and CDR2 YFSETQ. The CDR3 is 17 residues long.

This chain joins TRBV12-5 and TRBJ1-2; the match to TRBD1 covers 8 bases. The CDR3 contains 17 residues. Germline V CDR1 and CDR2: LGHNT, FRNRAP. Losses at the gene ends were 1 base for V and 0 bases for J; bases not matched to a gene: 7. The DNA for the CDR3 is TGTGCTAGTGGTTTGGCAAAGACAGGGGCCTCTAACTATGGCTACACCTTC. Protein sequence: CASGLAKTGASNYGYTF.

In this sample, this clonotype turned up a few times. V and J are TRBV5-1 and TRBJ2-3; D remains ambiguous. V was clipped by 3 bases and J by 5 bases, with 13 bases between them. The CDR3 is 14 residues long. Germline V gene lookup returns CDR1 SGHRS and CDR2 YFSETQ. The CDR3 DNA follows: TGCGCCAGCAGCTCCCGACGCACGGGAGATACGCAGTATTTT. Translation: CASSSRRTGDTQYF.

In its sample, this clonotype was seen a few times. The rearrangement joins TRBV2 to TRBJ1-2; D may be TRBD1 (5 bases). The V and J ends lost 6 bases and 8 bases respectively, with 22 bases between them. The CDR3 is 15 amino acids. Looked up from germline, CDR1 is SNHLY and CDR2 is FYNNEI. The CDR3 is CASSPLEADRGGYTF. CDR3 DNA: TGTGCCAGCAGCCCCCTCGAGGCCGATAGGGGAGGCTACACCTTC.

Many counts were recorded for this clonotype. The chain links TRBV5-1 to TRBJ2-1; no clear D. This CDR3 is built from 11 residues. CDR1 is SGHRS, CDR2 YFSETQ, per germline. Trimming shortened V by 0 bases and J by 8 bases, and 3 bases separated the two germline ends. The CDR3 sequence is CASSLADEQFF. The CDR3 DNA reads as TGCGCCAGCAGCTTGGCCGATGAGCAGTTCTTC.